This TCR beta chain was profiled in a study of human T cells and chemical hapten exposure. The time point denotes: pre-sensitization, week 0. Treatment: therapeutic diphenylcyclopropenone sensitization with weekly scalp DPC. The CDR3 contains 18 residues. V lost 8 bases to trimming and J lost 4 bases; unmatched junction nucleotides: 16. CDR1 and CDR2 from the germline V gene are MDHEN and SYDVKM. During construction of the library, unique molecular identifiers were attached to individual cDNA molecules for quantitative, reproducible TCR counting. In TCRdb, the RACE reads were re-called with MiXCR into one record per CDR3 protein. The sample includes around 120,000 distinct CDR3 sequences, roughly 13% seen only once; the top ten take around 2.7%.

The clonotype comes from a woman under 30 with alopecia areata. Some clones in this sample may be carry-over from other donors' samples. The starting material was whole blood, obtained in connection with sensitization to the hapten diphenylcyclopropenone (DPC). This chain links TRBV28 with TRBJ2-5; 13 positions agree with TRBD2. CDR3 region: CASPPQLAGGLRRETQYF. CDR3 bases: TGTGCCAGCCCTCCCCAACTAGCGGGGGGGCTGAGGAGAGAGACCCAGTACTTC.